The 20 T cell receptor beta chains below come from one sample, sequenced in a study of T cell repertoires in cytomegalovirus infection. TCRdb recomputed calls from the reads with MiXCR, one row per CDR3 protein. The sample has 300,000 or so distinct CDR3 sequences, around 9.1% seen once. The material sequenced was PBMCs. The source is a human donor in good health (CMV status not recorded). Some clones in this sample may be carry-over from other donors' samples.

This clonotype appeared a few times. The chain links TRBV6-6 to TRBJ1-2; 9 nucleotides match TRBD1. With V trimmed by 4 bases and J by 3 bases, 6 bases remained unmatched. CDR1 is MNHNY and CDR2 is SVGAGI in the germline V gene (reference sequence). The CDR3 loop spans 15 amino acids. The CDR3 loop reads CASSLDRGSYYGYTF. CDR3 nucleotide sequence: TGTGCCAGCAGTTTGGACAGGGGCAGCTACTATGGCTACACCTTC.

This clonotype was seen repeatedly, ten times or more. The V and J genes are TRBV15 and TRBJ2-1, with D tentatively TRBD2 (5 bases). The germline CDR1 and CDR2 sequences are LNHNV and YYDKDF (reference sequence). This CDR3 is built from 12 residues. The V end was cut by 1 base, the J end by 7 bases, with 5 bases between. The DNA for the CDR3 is TGTGCCACCAGCAGAGGGGAGAATGAGCAGTTCTTC. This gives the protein CATSRGENEQFF.

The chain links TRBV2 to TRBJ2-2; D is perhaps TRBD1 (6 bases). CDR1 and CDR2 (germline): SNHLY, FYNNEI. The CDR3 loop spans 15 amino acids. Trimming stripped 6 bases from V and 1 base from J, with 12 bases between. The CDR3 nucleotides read TGTGCCAGCAGATCTGGGACACAGAACACCGGGGAGCTGTTTTTT. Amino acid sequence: CASRSGTQNTGELFF.

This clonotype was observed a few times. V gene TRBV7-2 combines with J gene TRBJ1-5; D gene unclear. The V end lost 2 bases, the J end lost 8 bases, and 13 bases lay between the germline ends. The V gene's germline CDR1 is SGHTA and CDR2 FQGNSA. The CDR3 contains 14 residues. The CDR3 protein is CASSLRAALEPQHF. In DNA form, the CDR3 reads TGTGCCAGCAGCTTAAGAGCGGCATTGGAGCCCCAGCATTTT.

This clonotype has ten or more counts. CDR3 coding DNA: TGTGCCAGCAGCTTAGACACTGAAGCTTTCTTT. It is translated as CASSLDTEAFF. The chain joins TRBV7-2 to TRBJ1-1; no definite D call. The V and J ends lost 1 base and 3 bases respectively, with 0 bases between them. CDR1 SGHTA and CDR2 FQGNSA come from the germline V gene. The CDR3 is made up of 11 amino acids.

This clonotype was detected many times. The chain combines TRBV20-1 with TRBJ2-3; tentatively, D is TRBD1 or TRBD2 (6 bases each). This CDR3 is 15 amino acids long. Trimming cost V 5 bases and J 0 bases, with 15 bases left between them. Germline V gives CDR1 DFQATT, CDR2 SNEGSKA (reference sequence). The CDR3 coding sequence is TGCAGTGCTTTTCGGCAGGGGAGGAGCACAGATACGCAGTATTTT. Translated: CSAFRQGRSTDTQYF.

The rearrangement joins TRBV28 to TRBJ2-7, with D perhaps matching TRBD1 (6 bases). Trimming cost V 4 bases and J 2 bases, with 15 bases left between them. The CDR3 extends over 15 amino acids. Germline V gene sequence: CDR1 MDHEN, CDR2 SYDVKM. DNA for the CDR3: TGTGCCAGCAGTTCACAGGGACCACCTACCTACGAGCAGTACGTC. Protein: CASSSQGPPTYEQYV.

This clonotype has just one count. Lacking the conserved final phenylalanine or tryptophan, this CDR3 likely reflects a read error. The CDR3 here is CASSFGTGSSYNEQFS. The CDR3 coding sequence is TGTGCCAGCAGTTTCGGGACAGGTAGCTCCTACAATGAGCAGTTCTCC. This chain joins TRBV28 and TRBJ2-1, with TRBD1 matching 8 bases. Unmatched junction bases numbered 4, after V lost 3 bases and J lost 0 bases. From germline, CDR1 is MDHEN and CDR2 SYDVKM. The CDR3 contains 16 residues.

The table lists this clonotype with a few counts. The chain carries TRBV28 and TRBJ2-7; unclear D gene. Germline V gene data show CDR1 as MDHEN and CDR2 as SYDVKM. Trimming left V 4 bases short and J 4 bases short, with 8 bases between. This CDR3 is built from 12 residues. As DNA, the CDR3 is TGTGCCAGCAGTTCCACCTCTTACGAGCAGTACGTC. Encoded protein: CASSSTSYEQYV.

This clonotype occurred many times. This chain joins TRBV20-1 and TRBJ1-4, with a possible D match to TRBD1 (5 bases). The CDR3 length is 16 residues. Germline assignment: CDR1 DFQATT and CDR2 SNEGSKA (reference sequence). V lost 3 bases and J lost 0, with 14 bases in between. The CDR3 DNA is TGCAGTGCTAGGGTTGGGACGGTTCCAACTAATGAAAAACTGTTTTTT. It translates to CSARVGTVPTNEKLFF.

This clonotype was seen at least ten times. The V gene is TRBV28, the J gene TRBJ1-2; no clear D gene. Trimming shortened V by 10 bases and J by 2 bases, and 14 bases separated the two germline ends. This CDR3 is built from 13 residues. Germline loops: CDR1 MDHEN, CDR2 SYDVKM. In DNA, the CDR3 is TGTGCCATCAAAGAAATCTCGAACTATGGCTACACCTTC. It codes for CAIKEISNYGYTF.

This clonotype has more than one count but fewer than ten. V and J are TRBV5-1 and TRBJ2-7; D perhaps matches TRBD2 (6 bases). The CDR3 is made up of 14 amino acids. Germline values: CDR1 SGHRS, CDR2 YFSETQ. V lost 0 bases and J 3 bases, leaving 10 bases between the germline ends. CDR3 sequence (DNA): TGCGCCAGCAGCTTGGAAGGCGGGGACTACGAGCAGTACGTC. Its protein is CASSLEGGDYEQYV.

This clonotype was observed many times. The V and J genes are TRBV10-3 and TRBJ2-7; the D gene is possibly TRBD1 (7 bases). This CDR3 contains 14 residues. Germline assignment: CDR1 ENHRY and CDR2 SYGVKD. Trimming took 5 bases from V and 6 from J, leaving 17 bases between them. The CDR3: CAISHETGTGEQYV. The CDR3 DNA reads TGTGCCATCAGTCATGAGACAGGGACTGGCGAGCAGTACGTC.

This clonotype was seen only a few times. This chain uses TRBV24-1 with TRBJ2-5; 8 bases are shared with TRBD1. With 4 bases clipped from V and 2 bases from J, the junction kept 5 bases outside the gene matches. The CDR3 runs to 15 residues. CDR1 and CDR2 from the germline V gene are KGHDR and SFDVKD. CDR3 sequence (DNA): TGTGCCACCAGTGAGGGACAGGCGCCTCAAGAGACCCAGTACTTC. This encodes CATSEGQAPQETQYF.

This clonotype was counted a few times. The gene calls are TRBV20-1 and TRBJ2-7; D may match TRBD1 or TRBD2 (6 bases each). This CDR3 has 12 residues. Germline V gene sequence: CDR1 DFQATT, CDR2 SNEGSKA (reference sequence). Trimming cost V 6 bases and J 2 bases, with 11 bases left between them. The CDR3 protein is CSANGGAYEQYV. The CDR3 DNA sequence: TGCAGTGCAAACGGGGGCGCCTACGAGCAGTACGTC.

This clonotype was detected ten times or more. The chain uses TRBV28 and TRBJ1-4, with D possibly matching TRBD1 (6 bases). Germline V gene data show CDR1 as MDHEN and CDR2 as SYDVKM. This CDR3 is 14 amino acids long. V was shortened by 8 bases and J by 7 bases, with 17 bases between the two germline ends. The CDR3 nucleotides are TGTGCCAGCGGCCTGGGGGGGCGCTTTGAAAAACTGTTTTTT. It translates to CASGLGGRFEKLFF.

The CDR3 reads CAISESSDSPKRYNEQFF. CDR3 bases: TGTGCCATCAGTGAGTCTTCGGACAGTCCCAAAAGATACAATGAGCAGTTCTTC. The rearrangement joins TRBV10-3 to TRBJ2-1; tentative D call: TRBD1 (6 bases). V was trimmed by 0 bases and J by 4 bases, leaving 19 bases between them. CDR3 size: 18 residues. Germline V gene sequence: CDR1 ENHRY, CDR2 SYGVKD.

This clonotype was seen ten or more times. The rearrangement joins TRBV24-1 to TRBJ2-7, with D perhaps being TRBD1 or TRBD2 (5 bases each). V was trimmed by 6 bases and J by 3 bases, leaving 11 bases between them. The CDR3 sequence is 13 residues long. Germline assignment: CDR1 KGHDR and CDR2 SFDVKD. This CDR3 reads CATSLGAGYEQYF. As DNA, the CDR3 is TGTGCCACCAGTCTCGGGGCTGGCTACGAGCAGTACTTC.

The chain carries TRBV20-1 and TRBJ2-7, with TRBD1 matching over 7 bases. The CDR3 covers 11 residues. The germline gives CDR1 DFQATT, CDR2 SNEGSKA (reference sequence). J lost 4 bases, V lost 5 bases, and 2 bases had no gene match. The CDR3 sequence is CSAQTGYEQYV. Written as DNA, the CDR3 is TGCAGTGCTCAGACAGGGTACGAGCAGTACGTC.

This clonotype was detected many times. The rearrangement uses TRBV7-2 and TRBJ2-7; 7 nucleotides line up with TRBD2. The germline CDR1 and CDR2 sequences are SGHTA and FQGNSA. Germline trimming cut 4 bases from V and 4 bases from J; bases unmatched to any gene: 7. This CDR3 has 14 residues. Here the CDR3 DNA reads TGTGCCAGCAGCTCAATTGGACTAGTTTACGAGCAGTACTTC. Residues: CASSSIGLVYEQYF. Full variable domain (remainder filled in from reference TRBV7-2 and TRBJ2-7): GAGVSQSPSNKVTEKGKDVELRCDPISGHTALYWYRQSLGQGLEFLIYFQGNSAPDKSGLPSDRFSAERTGGSVSTLTIQRTQQEDSAVYLCASSSIGLVYEQYFGPGTRLTVT.